A single sample gave rise to the 15 T cell receptor beta chains below, sequenced in a study of blood T cell repertoires in COVID-19. This table comes from immunoSEQ multiplex PCR, and its TCRdb copy is limited to in-frame clones, with some not included. Of some 70,000 clones in the sample, around 91% were seen once. Sequencing was carried out using peripheral blood. All receptors derive from a man aged 50 or older with COVID-19, enrolled during active disease.

The V gene is TRBV28, the J gene TRBJ2-7; D gene unclear. The CDR3 consists of 11 residues. V lost 4 bases and J lost 2, with 3 bases in between. Germline V gene lookup returns CDR1 MDHEN and CDR2 SYDVKM. The CDR3 protein is CASSYTYEQYF. The DNA of the CDR3 is TGTGCCAGCAGTTACACCTACGAGCAGTACTTC.

The chain employs TRBV28 and TRBJ1-3, with TRBD1 matching 7 bases. With V trimmed by 6 bases and J by 6 bases, 11 bases remained unmatched. The CDR3 is made up of 15 amino acids. Per the germline V gene, CDR1 is MDHEN and CDR2 is SYDVKM. The CDR3 DNA sequence: TGTGCCAGCAGCTCAGACAGGGCAGGGGAAAACACCATATATTTT. Translated, it gives CASSSDRAGENTIYF. The entire variable domain, with the rest obtained from reference TRBV28 and TRBJ1-3, is as follows: DVKVTQSSRYLVKRTGEKVFLECVQDMDHENMFWYRQDPGLGLRLIYFSYDVKMKEKGDIPEGYSVSREKKERFSLILESASTNQTSMYLCASSSDRAGENTIYFGEGSWLTVV.

This chain connects TRBV28 to TRBJ1-1; D remains unclear. The V gene lost 3 bases and the J gene lost 3 bases, with 8 bases spanning the gap. The CDR3 runs 13 residues. Germline CDR1 reads MDHEN; CDR2 reads SYDVKM. The CDR3 loop is CASSLNLDTEAFF. The CDR3, as DNA: TGTGCCAGCAGTTTGAACTTGGACACTGAAGCTTTCTTT.

V and J are TRBV7-9 and TRBJ1-1; tentative D call: TRBD1 (6 bases). Germline V gene lookup returns CDR1 SEHNR and CDR2 FQNEAQ (reference sequence). The V end lost 1 base, the J end lost 2 bases, and 14 bases lay between the germline ends. The CDR3 has 16 amino acids. CDR3 residues: CASSLGPAGANTEAFF. The CDR3 DNA reads TGTGCCAGCAGCTTAGGGCCGGCAGGGGCTAACACTGAAGCTTTCTTT.

This clone was seen only a few times. The chain recombines TRBV6-2 or TRBV6-3 with TRBJ2-7; no clear D gene. The CDR3 consists of 11 residues. V gave up 2 bases and J gave up 4 bases, with 3 bases separating them. Germline CDR1 is MNHEY and CDR2 is SVGEGT. The CDR3, as DNA: TGTGCCAGCAGTTACCCGTACGAGCAGTACTTC. It specifies CASSYPYEQYF.

The V gene is TRBV5-8, the J gene TRBJ2-7; TRBD1 agrees at 10 bases. The trim removed 3 bases at V and 3 bases at J, leaving 6 bases unmatched. CDR1 and CDR2 from the germline V gene are SGHTS and YDEGEE. The CDR3 is 15 amino acids. As DNA, the CDR3 is TGTGCCAGCAGCTCAGACAGGGGGCTCAACTACGAGCAGTACTTC. Protein sequence: CASSSDRGLNYEQYF.

This rearrangement joins TRBV5-1 to TRBJ2-1; no firm D call. The CDR3 extends over 15 amino acids. Germline lookup yields CDR1 SGHRS and CDR2 YFSETQ. Deletions cut 0 bases from V and 0 bases from J, with 7 bases between. The CDR3 DNA is TGCGCCAGCAGCTTGGAACAAGTCTCCTACAATGAGCAGTTCTTC. It encodes CASSLEQVSYNEQFF.

In DNA form, the CDR3 reads TGCGCCAGCAGCCCTCAACTAGCGGGAGGGTACAATGAGCAGTTCTTC. Translating gives CASSPQLAGGYNEQFF. This rearrangement joins TRBV4-1 to TRBJ2-1, with 13 nucleotides matching TRBD2. The CDR3 consists of 16 residues. V dropped 4 bases and J dropped 4; count of bases not matched to a gene: 4. Germline V CDR1 and CDR2: MGHRA, YSYEKL.

The chain combines TRBV19 with TRBJ2-7; 8 bases fit TRBD2. The CDR3 is made up of 15 amino acids. Germline CDR1 LNHDA, CDR2 SQIVND (reference sequence). The V gene end was trimmed by 1 base and the J gene end by 2 bases; junction bases not matched to a gene: 4. CDR3 nucleotides: TGTGCCAGTAGTATAGGGCGGGAGGCCACCTACGAGCAGTACTTC. The encoded protein is CASSIGREATYEQYF.

In nucleotides, the CDR3 is TGCGCCAGCGGAAGGACAGGGGTTGCCAACACTGAAGCTTTCTTT. Translating it yields CASGRTGVANTEAFF. This chain links TRBV5-1 with TRBJ1-1; 9 bases agree with TRBD1. There are 15 residues in the CDR3. Trimming cost V 7 bases and J 2 bases; bases outside gene matches: 9. Germline-derived CDR1 and CDR2 are SGHRS and YFSETQ.

The chain joins TRBV9 to TRBJ2-5, with a tentative D call TRBD1 (5 bases). Looked up from germline, CDR1 is SGDLS and CDR2 is YYNGEE. V was clipped by 4 bases and J by 5 bases, with 12 bases between them. There are 13 residues in the CDR3. CDR3 region: CASSLQVGETQYF. The CDR3, as DNA: TGTGCCAGCAGCCTACAGGTGGGGGAGACCCAGTACTTC.

Points on this clone: The junction departs from the called germline gene at one end, perhaps through a read error. The gene calls are TRBV4-1 and TRBJ1-1; D is ambiguous. Germline V gives CDR1 MGHRA, CDR2 YSYEKL. This CDR3 spans 12 amino acids. CDR3 sequence (DNA): TGCGCCAGCAGCCAATTACACCAGAATCCACTCTTT. The encoded protein is CASSQLHQNPLF.

The sample holds one count of this clone. The same CDR3 arises from other DNA sequences in this sample as well. This chain links TRBV7-2 with TRBJ2-3; 9 bases are a match to TRBD2. CDR1 is SGHTA and CDR2 is FQGNSA in the germline V gene. The CDR3 consists of 15 residues. The V segment lost 1 base and the J segment 2 bases; nucleotides outside the gene matches: 1. The CDR3 sequence: CASSLGGRDTDTQYF. The CDR3 bases are TGTGCCAGCAGCTTAGGCGGGAGGGACACAGATACGCAGTATTTT.

This chain joins TRBV4-2 and TRBJ1-2; TRBD1 agrees at 10 bases. Germline assignment: CDR1 LGHNA and CDR2 YNFKEQ. The CDR3 runs 19 residues. V lost 0 bases, J lost 2 bases, and 12 bases stayed unmatched. CDR3 in amino acids: CASSQDPPRDRGLNYGYTF. CDR3 nucleotide sequence: TGTGCCAGCAGCCAAGATCCCCCCCGCGACAGGGGGCTCAACTATGGCTACACCTTC.

In the case of this clone: One end of the junction varies from germline; a read error may be responsible. The rearrangement uses TRBV2 and TRBJ2-1; TRBD2 aligns across 8 bases. Germline loops: CDR1 SNHLY, CDR2 FYNNEI. The CDR3 runs 13 residues. In nucleotides, the CDR3 is TGTGCCAGCAGTAAAGAACTTCAGCGGGAGTTGCTCTTC. As protein: CASSKELQRELLF. The complete variable domain, with remaining parts taken from reference TRBV2 and TRBJ2-1, reads EPEVTQTPSHQVTQMGQEVILRCVPISNHLYFYWYRQILGQKVEFLVSFYNNEISEKSEIFDDQFSVERPDGSNFTLKIRSTKLEDSAMYFCASSKELQRELLFGPGTRLTVL.